Detailed here is one T cell receptor beta chain. This clonotype was observed once. The specificity of this receptor is unknown. Sequence at one end of the junction differs from germline and may be a read error. This record belongs to a study of tumor-infiltrating lymphocytes in primary liver carcinoma (dated by TCRdb to about 2017). About the study as a whole: Roughly five patients with histopathologically diagnosed primary liver carcinoma underwent surgical resection in China between late 2015 and 2016. Hepatocellular carcinoma (four) or combined HCC and intrahepatic cholangiocarcinoma (one) was present in the five patients, who were three men and two women aged 30 to 69 years. Tumors of the five patients were stage T1-T3 N0M0 with maximum diameters of roughly 4.2 to 11 cm. Each sample produced roughly 3.65 to 8 million productive TCRbeta reads, and read depth showed no significant difference between tissue types. TCRbeta repertoire sequencing, expression microarrays and whole-exome sequencing were combined in the study across five regions of each liver tumor, with adjacent normal tissue and blood also included. A total of approximately 35 specimens from 5 patients underwent TCRbeta repertoire sequencing, comprising some 25 tumor regions, 5 adjacent noncancerous liver tissues and 5 peripheral blood samples. Repertoires from technical replicates were highly reproducible, with mean shared-clone rates about 0.88 and correlation coefficients above 0.98. Results the study describes overall, beyond this receptor: Only 4 or 5 patients were included in the study, and the authors note that the findings should be validated in a larger study. Because the samples were bulk and unsorted, CD4+ and CD8+ T cell repertoires could not be compared. Compared with blood, tumors had a significantly larger share of the repertoire taken up by the top 250 clones (p = 0.039). Only the TCR beta chain was sequenced, so true repertoire diversity is likely underestimated because unpaired alpha chains were not captured. Repertoire overlap was found to be higher between tumor regions (mean approximately 35%) than between tumor-adjacent (approximately 17%) or tumor-blood (approximately 15%) pairs, consistent with antigen-driven expansion.

Starting from approximately 500 ng total RNA, TCRbeta-specific cDNA was produced by reverse transcription with a constant-region primer and ProtoScript II reverse transcriptase. TCRbeta libraries were built with three nested multiplex PCR rounds, a slightly modified ARM-PCR procedure. Each of the first two PCR rounds ran for about 10 cycles and used multiplex TRBV1-TRBV30 forward primers together with a Cbeta reverse primer. A final 25-cycle PCR with Deep VentR polymerase added sample barcodes and Illumina adapters. Before sequencing, amplicons of 200-500 bp were purified from gel using a QIAquick gel extraction kit. The TCRbeta amplicons were sequenced with 250-bp paired-end reads on an Illumina HiSeq 2500. In the paper's pipeline: To recover full CDR3 sequences, reads were quality-trimmed using Trimmomatic v0.33 and paired reads were then merged using FLASH v1.2.11. V, D and J germline segments were assigned to the rearranged TCRbeta sequences by MiGEC v1.2.1b. VDJtools v1.0.0 computed clonotype statistics and Shannon-Wiener diversity indices. To cut down on sampling bias, every analysis after diversity analysis relied on just the 250 most abundant clonotypes from each sample. Using fastp trimming at Q25 and MiXCR clonotype assembly, TCRdb reanalyzed the public sequencing data and kept in-frame beta chains. Identical CDR3 proteins give one entry, which carries the most common genes and DNA. Here the V and J calls rest on TCRdb's processing, not on the authors' analysis. This sample comprises about 320,000 distinct CDR3 sequences, around 50% of them detected only once. About a sixth of the sample comes from the top ten.

The germline V gene specifies LGHNA as CDR1 and YNFKEQ as CDR2. The cysteine opens and the phenylalanine closes a CDR3 of 18 amino acids. Only the CDR3 region is kept as DNA, spanning 54 bases read in frame from base 1. Blood RNA was extracted from unsorted whole blood using TRIzol reagent, and germline DNA was obtained with the DNeasy Blood & Tissue kit. At the time of sampling, the patients were treatment-naive and had chronic HBV infection. Before surgery, approximately 3.8 milliliters of peripheral blood were drawn into K2EDTA tubes. The sequencing input was peripheral blood. The TCR was taken from a woman younger than 45 with primary liver carcinoma and hepatitis B virus infection. Recombination linked TRBV4-2 to TRBJ2-7; a stretch of 15 junction bases matches TRBD2. Read as DNA, the sequence is TGTGCCCGCAGCCAAAGTAGGACTAGCGGGAGGGCCGGGCTCGAGCAGTACTTC. Its amino acids are CARSQSRTSGRAGLEQYF.